The subject of this entry is one TCR beta chain. What it binds is not known. This entry comes from a study of cytomegalovirus exposure and HLA in healthy donors. V gave up 5 bases and J gave up 1 base, with 16 bases separating them. The CDR3 extends over 16 amino acids. Germline V gives CDR1 MDHEN, CDR2 SYDVKM. 60 Vbeta and 13 Jbeta primers were used in PCR. Clones were sequenced by immunoSEQ multiplex PCR, and TCRdb holds only the in-frame ones, with some missing. Among some 96,000 clones, approximately 76% were seen once, and the ten largest hold approximately 2%. Study-wide findings and caveats: Certain sequence variants were highly shared and formed a cluster, and this cluster was likely a sequencing artifact. The authors confirmed in vitro that three CMV-associated chains were specific for CMV antigens. Associated with cytomegalovirus, according to the listing, were 150 to 200 TCR beta chains.

The V call is TRBV28, the J call TRBJ2-3; maybe TRBD1 (5 bases). The sequenced sample was PBMCs. The sequence was collected from a man aged 35 to 55 in good health and CMV-seronegative. The CDR3 coding sequence is TGTGCCAGCAGTCTTCGTAGGGGTCTGGGCACAGATACGCAGTATTTT. Encoded protein: CASSLRRGLGTDTQYF.